The sequence of this TCR beta chain was determined in a study of cytotoxic CD8 clonotypes in ibrutinib-treated CLL (dated by TCRdb to the early 2020s). General notes on the study: The cohort included about 15 treatment-naive and ten to eleven relapsed/refractory patients; some 18 were IGHV unmutated. Cryopreserved peripheral blood mononuclear cells were collected before treatment, at response, and at either disease progression or sustained remission. On average, each sample had approximately 280,000 productive templates and tens of thousands of productive rearrangements. Patients were still on ibrutinib when every remission and progressive disease sample was collected. Partial responses were observed in 24 patients and complete responses in 2; after a median follow-up of 68 months, remission was maintained in approximately 14 patients and progression was observed in around twelve. Samples at response were collected after a median of 12 months of treatment, with a range of about 6 to 40 months. Of the 90 or so participants in the trial, about two dozen had longitudinal samples available. Beyond this particular receptor, the publication reports: Sampling times were not matched between patients in sustained remission and patients whose disease was progressing, and lymph node repertoires were not examined. Baseline clonality exceeded that of age-matched healthy donors and correlated strongly with circulating CD8+ T-cell counts. Public clonotypes were rare and either shrank or stayed stable during treatment, and the rise in clonality at ibrutinib response reflected expansion of private clonotypes. An increase in clonality was observed at ibrutinib response, with clonality remaining stable during sustained remission and falling back toward baseline at progression.

A MiSeq instrument was used for deep resolution sequencing, which targeted depths ranging from 1 in 1 million up to 1 in 200,000 T cells, with coverage averaging 10x for each clonotype. TCR beta libraries were generated with the immunoSEQ hsTCRB Kit. From the authors' description of their analysis: ImmunoSEQ Data Assistant and ImmunoSEQ Analyzer were used for data analysis, and V, D and J genes were assigned according to IMGT definitions. Clonality, with values ranging from 0 to 1, was calculated as one minus the normalized Shannon entropy of productive rearrangement frequencies. Only overrepresented clonotypes making up at least 0.05% of each patient's repertoire were included in the public clonotype analysis. Repertoires from 10 to 15 age-matched healthy donors in immuneACCESS were used as clonality controls. Entries here come from immuneACCESS through TCRdb and include only in-frame sequences with V and J called. Some clones fail to appear in such tables; in the studies checked, an unresolved V gene covers under half of the shortfall, and the cause of the remainder is unknown. V and J calls and clone size are those listed in that table; D and trimming were worked out from the DNA. This sample gives some 130,000 clones in total; under 90% of them show up just once. The biggest ten clones account for around 3% of the sample.

This clone came up a few times. Its antigen is still unknown. No much larger clone is present one base from it, and per-base qualities are unavailable. The CDR3, from cysteine to phenylalanine, totals 15 residues. Only the CDR3 DNA stays, 45 bases, in frame from base 1. CDR1 GTSNPN and CDR2 SVGIG were looked up in the germline V gene (reference sequence). V is trimmed back by 2 bases and J by 4 bases, and the junction contains 6 bases that no gene match accounts for. The intended sense of this specimen's time point label: 20 to 25 months on ibrutinib. Roughly 2.2 micrograms of genomic DNA were extracted from cryopreserved PBMCs for TCR beta library preparation. Longitudinal blood samples from CLL patients receiving ibrutinib monotherapy were subjected to high-throughput TCR beta sequencing. The patients took part in an open-label, single-center phase 2 trial of ibrutinib monotherapy.

This receptor was identified in a human donor with chronic lymphocytic leukemia. The V gene is TRBV30 and the J gene is TRBJ1-5, with TRBD1 identical over 9 junction bases. Material: PBMCs, obtained after 24 months of ibrutinib treatment. The CDR3 region: CAWSISQGANQPQHF. The nucleotide sequence reads as follows: TGTGCCTGGAGTATATCACAGGGGGCGAATCAGCCCCAGCATTTT.